These 7 T cell receptor beta chains came from one sample sequenced in a study of OX40 agonist ivuxolimab in advanced cancers. Assay used: immunoSEQ multiplex PCR; TCRdb lists only in-frame clones, some missing. The sample shows 55,000 to 85,000 clones, 86% of them seen only once. Material: CD4+ or CD8+ T cells sorted from blood, obtained in a trial of the OX40 agonist ivuxolimab. All receptors derive from an adult with an advanced solid tumor such as melanoma, head and neck, liver or kidney cancer.

The chain joins TRBV18 to TRBJ1-6; 11 bases are shared with TRBD1. Germline loops: CDR1 KGHSH, CDR2 LQKENI. Trimming at V came to 3 bases and at J to 9 bases, leaving 4 bases not matched to a gene. The length of the CDR3 is 15 residues. The CDR3 DNA sequence: TGTGCCAGCTCACCCGAGGGGACAGGGGGTTCACCCCTCCACTTT. Amino acids: CASSPEGTGGSPLHF.

On this clone: The junction departs from the called germline gene at one end, perhaps through a read error. The chain is built from TRBV7-7 and TRBJ2-3; no clear D gene. The length of the CDR3 is 13 residues. Germline values: CDR1 SSHAT, CDR2 FNYEAQ (reference sequence). The CDR3 here is CASSWDPTDTQYF. CDR3 bases: TGTGCTAGCAGCTGGGATCCTACAGATACGCAGTATTTT.

The chain has TRBV19 and TRBJ2-7, with 7 bases identical to TRBD2. The J segment lost 4 bases and the V segment lost 6 bases, leaving 6 bases of the junction unmatched. The CDR3 has 13 amino acids. Germline V lookup: CDR1 LNHDA, CDR2 SQIVND (reference sequence). The CDR3 DNA reads TGTGCCAGTAGGAAAAGCGGGGTTTACGAGCAGTACTTC. Its translation: CASRKSGVYEQYF.

V gene TRBV5-1 combines with J gene TRBJ2-2; D remains unclear. V shed 4 bases and J shed 3 bases, with 4 bases lying between them. CDR1 is SGHRS, CDR2 YFSETQ, per germline. The CDR3 is made up of 12 amino acids. The CDR3 DNA follows: TGCGCCAGCAGCCTATACACCGGGGAGCTGTTTTTT. This encodes CASSLYTGELFF.

V and J are TRBV28 and TRBJ2-3; the D gene is possibly TRBD1 (5 bases). Germline V lookup: CDR1 MDHEN, CDR2 SYDVKM. This CDR3 is built from 14 residues. Trimming stripped 6 bases from V and 6 bases from J, with 16 bases between. CDR3 DNA sequence: TGTGCCAGCAGCCCTACGCAGGGCGTGGATACGCAGTATTTT. Protein sequence: CASSPTQGVDTQYF.

The chain has TRBV28 and TRBJ1-3; no clear D. The CDR3 consists of 15 residues. Germline V gene sequence: CDR1 MDHEN, CDR2 SYDVKM. The ends were cut back, 7 bases at V and 2 bases at J, with 15 bases in the middle. The CDR3 DNA sequence: TGTGCCAGCATTTCCAGTGGGTTTACTGGAAACACCATATATTTT. This codes for CASISSGFTGNTIYF.

The CDR3 loop is CASSPHWDPDLDEQFF. The CDR3 nucleotides read TGCGCCAGCAGCCCCCACTGGGACCCGGATCTGGATGAGCAGTTCTTC. The V call is TRBV4-1, the J call TRBJ2-1; tentatively, D is TRBD1 or TRBD2 (5 bases each). CDR1 and CDR2 (germline): MGHRA, YSYEKL. The CDR3 length is 16 residues. Trimming took off 4 bases at V and 8 bases at J, with 21 bases between the two ends.